Listed here are 16 T cell receptor beta chains from one sample, sequenced in a study of CD8 T cells in ankylosing spondylitis. Findings and limits, study-wide: What appeared characteristic of ankylosing spondylitis blood was a TCR beta motif of 7 or 8 highly homologous variants.

TCRdb independently ran MiXCR on the 5' RACE reads; one entry per CDR3 protein. Of about 330,000 distinct CDR3 sequences listed, roughly 8% are singletons. These receptors' antigens are unknown. Sequencing used blood, either unsorted or a sorted T cell fraction (not recorded which). The origin of the receptors is a male donor with ankylosing spondylitis.

This clonotype was seen only a few times. The chain joins TRBV28 to TRBJ2-3; TRBD2 might be the D (6 bases). Trimming cost V 2 bases and J 2 bases, with 14 bases left between them. This CDR3 region has 16 residues. Germline V lookup: CDR1 MDHEN, CDR2 SYDVKM. DNA of the CDR3: TGTGCCAGCAGTTTAGGGCTAGCGAGAAACACAGATACGCAGTATTTT. It translates to CASSLGLARNTDTQYF.

This clonotype was counted a few times. The gene calls are TRBV20-1 and TRBJ2-1, with 15 nucleotides matching TRBD2. This CDR3 comprises 17 residues. With V trimmed by 6 bases and J by 8 bases, 14 bases remained unmatched. CDR1 DFQATT and CDR2 SNEGSKA come from the germline V gene (reference sequence). The chain's CDR3 is CSAVPGLAGGAPDEQFF. CDR3 nucleotide sequence: TGCAGTGCCGTACCGGGACTAGCGGGAGGCGCGCCGGATGAGCAGTTCTTC.

This clonotype has a handful of counts. This chain connects TRBV9 to TRBJ1-6, with D perhaps matching TRBD1 (5 bases). The CDR3 extends over 15 amino acids. V was cut by 4 bases and J by 7 bases, with 15 bases left in between. The V gene's germline CDR1 is SGDLS and CDR2 YYNGEE. This CDR3 reads CASSYEGAPNSPLHF. The DNA for the CDR3 is TGTGCCAGCAGCTACGAAGGGGCACCAAATTCACCCCTCCACTTT. Together with reference TRBV9 and TRBJ1-6, the CDR3 gives the full variable domain: DSGVTQTPKHLITATGQRVTLRCSPRSGDLSVYWYQQSLDQGLQFLIQYYNGEERAKGNILERFSAQQFPDLHSELNLSSLELGDSALYFCASSYEGAPNSPLHFGNGTRLTVT.

This clonotype showed up just a few times. The chain joins TRBV28 to TRBJ1-2; no definite D call. With 6 bases removed from V and 2 bases from J, the gap between germline ends came to 19 bases. The CDR3 loop spans 16 amino acids. Germline V lookup: CDR1 MDHEN, CDR2 SYDVKM. CDR3 in amino acids: CASRFQSGSLNYGYTF. DNA for the CDR3: TGTGCCAGCAGATTCCAAAGCGGCTCCCTAAACTATGGCTACACCTTC.

The V and J genes are TRBV5-1 and TRBJ2-5; D not resolved. This CDR3 is built from 14 residues. Per the germline V gene, CDR1 is SGHRS and CDR2 is YFSETQ. The V end lost 0 bases, the J end lost 1 base, and 7 bases lay between the germline ends. CDR3: CASSLGLTQETQYF. The CDR3 DNA reads as TGCGCCAGCAGCTTGGGCCTAACCCAAGAGACCCAGTACTTC.

CDR3 DNA: TGCAGCGTTAACCCCGGCGGTAGCGGGAGTTACAATGAGCAGTTCTTC. This translates into CSVNPGGSGSYNEQFF. The J gene is TRBJ2-1, the V gene TRBV29-1, with 9 bases aligning to TRBD2. The CDR3 runs to 16 residues. Trimming removed 5 bases from V and 4 bases from J; junction bases left unmatched: 12. CDR1 SQVTM and CDR2 ANQGSEA come from the germline V gene.

This clonotype has a handful of counts. The V gene is TRBV20-1, the J gene TRBJ1-1; 9 bases align to TRBD1. This CDR3 comprises 16 residues. Per germline, CDR1 DFQATT and CDR2 SNEGSKA (reference sequence). Trimming took 2 bases from V and 3 from J; bases not matched to a gene: 10. CDR3 in amino acids: CSARPGQGEHYTEAFF. CDR3 nucleotides: TGCAGTGCTAGACCGGGACAGGGAGAGCACTACACTGAAGCTTTCTTT.

The CDR3 here is CASSPPQDQPYNEQFF. The DNA of the CDR3 is TGTGCCAGCTCACCACCCCAGGACCAACCCTACAATGAGCAGTTCTTC. This sequence joins TRBV18 and TRBJ2-1; the D is unclear. Germline V CDR1 and CDR2: KGHSH, LQKENI. The CDR3 loop spans 16 amino acids. V lost 0 bases and J 2 bases, leaving 11 bases between the germline ends.

A few counts support this clonotype. The chain joins TRBV29-1 to TRBJ2-7; tentatively, D is TRBD1 or TRBD2 (5 bases each). V was shortened by 7 bases and J by 3 bases, with 10 bases between the two germline ends. Per the germline V gene, CDR1 is SQVTM and CDR2 is ANQGSEA. CDR3 length: 11 residues. The CDR3 sequence: CSAGTVYEQYF. The CDR3, as DNA: TGCAGCGCAGGGACCGTCTACGAGCAGTACTTC.

This clonotype turned up a few times. The rearrangement uses TRBV5-1 and TRBJ2-7; D tentatively fits TRBD1 or TRBD2 (5 bases each). Trimming left V 3 bases short and J 4 bases short, with 17 bases between. There are 15 residues in the CDR3. Per the germline V gene, CDR1 is SGHRS and CDR2 is YFSETQ. The CDR3 loop reads CASSSTGRPAYEQYF. The CDR3 nucleotides read TGCGCCAGCAGCTCCACGGGACGGCCGGCGTACGAGCAGTACTTC.

This clonotype was observed at least ten times. This chain uses TRBV3-1 with TRBJ2-7; D perhaps matches TRBD2 (6 bases). Germline V gene sequence: CDR1 LGHDT, CDR2 YNNKEL (reference sequence). CDR3 size: 15 residues. Deletions cut 2 bases from V and 2 bases from J, with 13 bases between. CDR3 sequence (DNA): TGTGCCAGCAGCCAAAATCCGGGAGAAGCCTACGAGCAGTACTTC. Amino acids: CASSQNPGEAYEQYF.

In its sample, this clonotype was seen a few times. The V and J genes are TRBV5-1 and TRBJ1-6; 9 nucleotides align to TRBD1. Unmatched junction bases numbered 3, after V lost 1 base and J lost 7 bases. The CDR3 loop spans 15 amino acids. Germline CDR1 SGHRS, CDR2 YFSETQ. The CDR3 DNA reads TGCGCCAGCAGCTTGTTTGGACAGGGGAATTCACCCCTCCACTTT. Translated: CASSLFGQGNSPLHF.

The V gene is TRBV6-1, the J gene TRBJ2-1; a possible D gene is TRBD1 (6 bases). Germline CDR1 and CDR2: MNHNS and SASEGT. V lost 5 bases and J lost 5, with 16 bases in between. The CDR3 runs 15 residues. CDR3 nucleotide sequence: TGTGCCAGCAGTCTCAGGGACACAGGGAACAATGAGCAGTTCTTC. Encoded protein: CASSLRDTGNNEQFF.

This clonotype was detected many times. The rearrangement uses TRBV12-5 and TRBJ2-1; 9 positions match TRBD1. Per the germline V gene, CDR1 is LGHNT and CDR2 is FRNRAP. J gave up 0 bases and V 6 bases, and 9 bases lay outside the gene matches. The CDR3 covers 17 residues. CDR3 sequence (DNA): TGTGCTAGTGGAAATCCGAAGACAGGGGGCTCCTACAATGAGCAGTTCTTC. It is translated as CASGNPKTGGSYNEQFF.

With regard to this clonotype: The junction departs from the called germline gene at one end, perhaps through a read error. The chain combines TRBV18 with TRBJ2-7; D unresolved. Germline V gives CDR1 KGHSH, CDR2 LQKENI. The CDR3 covers 16 residues. CDR3: CATSPPHTYRSYEQYF. The CDR3 DNA reads TGTGCCACCTCACCACCCCACACCTACCGCTCCTACGAGCAGTACTTC.

There are a few counts of this clonotype. V usage is TRBV6-1 and J usage is TRBJ1-1; no clear D. V lost 7 bases and J lost 5, with 14 bases in between. This CDR3 is built from 13 residues. Germline V gene sequence: CDR1 MNHNS, CDR2 SASEGT. CDR3 DNA sequence: TGTGCCAGCACCCAAATGATGGGGACTGAAGCTTTCTTT. Protein: CASTQMMGTEAFF.